The 8 T cell receptor beta chains below come from one sample, sequenced in a study of T cells in Graves' hyperthyroidism and ophthalmopathy (dated by TCRdb to the late 2010s). Libraries were built with multiplex PCR. The instrument was an Illumina HiSeq 2000. TCR beta CDR3 regions were amplified from RNA transcripts. A first-round RT-PCR of the TCR CDR3 used the HTBI primer set with the Qiagen OneStep RT-PCR kit. TCRdb reran the public reads through fastp at Q25 and MiXCR, keeping productive beta chains. Entries that share a CDR3 protein sequence are merged under the most common genes and DNA. Here the sample has 450,000 to 550,000 distinct CDR3 sequences; less than 25% occur a single time. About 11% of the sample is held by the ten biggest clonotypes. Material for sequencing was blood. All receptors derive from a woman aged 25 to 39 with Graves' ophthalmopathy.

This clonotype has only one observation. A read error may be the cause here, since a much bigger clone is one base away. The rearrangement links TRBV12-3 or TRBV12-4 to TRBJ1-5, with D perhaps TRBD1 (5 bases). The CDR3 totals 16 residues. CDR3: CASSLEGKWSNQPRHF. The CDR3 bases are TGTGCCAGCAGTCTGGAGGGGAAATGGAGCAATCAGCCCCGGCATTTT.

This clonotype was recorded at least ten times. The chain links TRBV20-1 to TRBJ1-3, with D perhaps TRBD1 (6 bases). CDR3 length: 15 amino acids. The V gene lost 3 bases and the J gene lost 2 bases, with 14 bases spanning the gap. The germline gives CDR1 DFQATT, CDR2 SNEGSKA (reference sequence). The CDR3 sequence: CSASAEQGPGNTIYF. CDR3 DNA: TGCAGTGCTAGCGCCGAACAGGGTCCTGGAAACACCATATATTTT.

This clonotype was detected ten times or more. The rearrangement links TRBV13 to TRBJ2-7, with 9 bases fitting TRBD1. CDR3 length: 15 amino acids. The junction had 9 bases not matched to a gene; V was cut back by 4 bases and J by 5 bases. From germline, CDR1 is PRHDT and CDR2 FYEKMQ (reference sequence). This CDR3 reads CASSSRDRERDEQYF. CDR3 DNA: TGTGCCAGCAGCTCACGGGACAGGGAGCGCGACGAGCAGTACTTC.

This clonotype came up many times. This chain joins TRBV10-3 and TRBJ1-1; 11 bases align to TRBD1. Trimming at V came to 4 bases and at J to 3 bases, leaving 4 bases not matched to a gene. The germline V gene has CDR1 ENHRY and CDR2 SYGVKD. The CDR3 is 15 amino acids. DNA of the CDR3: TGTGCCATCAGTGGGACAGGGGGCATAGACACTGAAGCTTTCTTT. Translation: CAISGTGGIDTEAFF.

The table lists this clonotype with many counts. This chain uses TRBV5-1 with TRBJ2-2; 7 positions match TRBD1. This CDR3 has 19 amino acids. The V gene's germline CDR1 is SGHRS and CDR2 YFSETQ. Unmatched junction bases numbered 21, after V lost 4 bases and J lost 6 bases. CDR3 amino acids: CASSPTIFMNRGWSGELFF. CDR3 DNA sequence: TGCGCCAGCAGCCCAACTATATTCATGAACAGGGGATGGTCCGGGGAGCTGTTTTTT.

This chain uses TRBV2 with TRBJ1-5, with 11 bases matching TRBD1. The CDR3 has 15 amino acids. The germline V gene encodes CDR1 SNHLY and CDR2 FYNNEI. V lost 8 bases, J lost 5 bases, and 8 bases stayed unmatched. The CDR3 DNA reads TGTGCCAGCGGGCCCCGGACAGGGGGCTATCAGCCCCAGCATTTT. Protein product: CASGPRTGGYQPQHF.

This clonotype was counted many times. The CDR3 DNA follows: TGTGCCAGCAGTTACGTTTTTGGGGAGATGATCTCCTACGAGCAGTACTTC. Residues: CASSYVFGEMISYEQYF. The gene calls are TRBV6-2 or TRBV6-3 and TRBJ2-7; D may be TRBD2 (5 bases). This CDR3 spans 17 amino acids. V lost 2 bases to trimming and J lost 0 bases, with 17 bases between them. Germline CDR1 and CDR2: MNHEY and SVGEGT.

The chain links TRBV7-3 to TRBJ2-3; a possible D gene is TRBD1 (6 bases). The V gene lost 5 bases and the J gene lost 3 bases, with 15 bases spanning the gap. The CDR3 contains 15 residues. Germline CDR1 is SGHTA and CDR2 is FQGTGA. The CDR3 DNA sequence: TGTGCCAGCAGCCCCAGGGGTTTTATTACAGATACGCAGTATTTT. It is translated as CASSPRGFITDTQYF.